This TCR beta chain was identified in a study of control samples from healthy donors and cancer patients. Sequenced by immunoSEQ multiplex PCR; TCRdb stores in-frame clones only, minus some. The table shows 70,000 or so clones, with roughly 92% occurring only once. CDR3 length equals 12 residues. Trimming stripped 6 bases from V and 8 bases from J, with 12 bases between. CDR1 is SNHLY, CDR2 FYNNEI, per germline. This clone appeared once. The clonotype originates from a woman aged 35 to 49 in good health. Sequenced sample: blood. The chain employs TRBV2 and TRBJ2-3; no firm D call. The DNA of the CDR3 is TGTGCCAGCAGGGCCGACCAGGCTACGCAGTATTTT. Translating it yields CASRADQATQYF.